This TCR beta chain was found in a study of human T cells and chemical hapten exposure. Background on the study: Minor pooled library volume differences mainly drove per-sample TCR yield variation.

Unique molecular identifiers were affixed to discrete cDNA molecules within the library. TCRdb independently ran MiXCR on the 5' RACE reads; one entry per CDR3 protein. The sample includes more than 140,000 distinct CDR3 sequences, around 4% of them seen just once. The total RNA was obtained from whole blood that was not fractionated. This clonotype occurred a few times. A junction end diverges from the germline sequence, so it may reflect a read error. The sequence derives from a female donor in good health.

CDR3 loop: CASKQDSSNQPQHF. In DNA form, the CDR3 reads TGTGCCAGCAAACAGGACAGTAGCAACCAGCCCCAGCATTTT. J is TRBJ1-5 and V is TRBV12-3 or TRBV12-4; possibly TRBD1 for D (6 bases). The CDR3 contains 14 residues.